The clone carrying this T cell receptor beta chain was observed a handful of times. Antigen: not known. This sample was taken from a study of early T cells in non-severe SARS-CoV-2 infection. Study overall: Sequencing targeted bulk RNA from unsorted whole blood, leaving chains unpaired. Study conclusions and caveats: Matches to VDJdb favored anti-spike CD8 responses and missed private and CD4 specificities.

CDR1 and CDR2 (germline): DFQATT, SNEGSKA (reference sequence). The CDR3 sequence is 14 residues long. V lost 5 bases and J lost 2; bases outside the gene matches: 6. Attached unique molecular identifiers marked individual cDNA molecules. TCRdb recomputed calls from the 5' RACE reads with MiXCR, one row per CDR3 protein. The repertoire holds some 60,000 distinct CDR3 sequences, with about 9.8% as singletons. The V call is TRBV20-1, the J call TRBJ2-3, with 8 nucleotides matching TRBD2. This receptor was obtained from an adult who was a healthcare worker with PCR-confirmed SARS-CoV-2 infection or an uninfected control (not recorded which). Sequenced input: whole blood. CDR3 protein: CSAPLAGSTDTQYF. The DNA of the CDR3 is TGCAGTGCTCCTCTAGCGGGCTCCACAGATACGCAGTATTTT.